These T cell receptor beta chains were read from a single sample in a study of blood T cell repertoires in COVID-19. The data were produced by immunoSEQ multiplex PCR, yet TCRdb's version contains in-frame clones alone and is incomplete. The sample contains around 59,000 clones, 80% of which appear only once. Material for sequencing was peripheral blood. The origin of the receptors is a man in his sixties with acute or convalescent COVID-19. The CDR3 runs from the conserved cysteine through the conserved F or W. A D gene is named only where the DNA matches it firmly. Expanded clones are given a class, and other clones once, few, many or no size at all.

d_call	v_call	j_call	clone_size	cdr3_aa	cdr3_nt
.	TRBV5-1	TRBJ2-2	once	CASSLMTGNTGELFF	TGCGCCAGCAGCCTTATGACAGGGAACACCGGGGAGCTGTTTTTT
TRBD2	TRBV6-5	TRBJ2-7	.	CAIRSGLSYEQYF	TGTGCCATACGTAGCGGGCTCTCCTACGAGCAGTACTTC
TRBD1	TRBV10-3	TRBJ1-1	.	CAISGQVNTEAFF	TGTGCCATCAGCGGACAGGTGAACACTGAAGCTTTCTTT
TRBD2	TRBV7-3	TRBJ2-3	.	CASSRAGGSTDTQYF	TGTGCCAGCAGCCGAGCGGGGGGAAGCACAGATACGCAGTATTTT
TRBD2	TRBV30	TRBJ2-5	.	CAWSVPAGLAGEPRGGYF	TGTGCCTGGAGTGTCCCCGCCGGACTAGCGGGGGAACCAAGAGGAGGGTACTTC
TRBD1	TRBV27	TRBJ2-5	.	CASRERGRQETQYF	TGTGCCAGCAGAGAGAGGGGGCGGCAGGAGACCCAGTACTTC
TRBD2	TRBV5-1	TRBJ2-3	.	CASSPGTGGRTDTQYF	TGCGCCAGCAGCCCCGGTACGGGGGGGAGAACAGATACGCAGTATTTT
TRBD1	TRBV4-1	TRBJ2-6	.	CASSWRQGSSGANVLTF	TGCGCCAGCAGCTGGAGACAGGGGAGCTCTGGGGCCAACGTCCTGACTTTC
TRBD1	TRBV6-5	TRBJ2-1	.	CASRFDRGGYNEQFF	TGTGCCAGCAGATTTGACAGGGGCGGTTACAATGAGCAGTTCTTC
.	TRBV6-2/TRBV6-3	TRBJ1-4	.	CASSYSPGEKLFF	TGTGCCAGCAGTTACTCTCCCGGAGAGAAACTGTTTTTT
.	TRBV30	TRBJ1-5	.	CAWSVGGVGNQPQHF	TGTGCCTGGAGTGTAGGGGGGGTGGGCAATCAGCCCCAGCATTTT
TRBD1	TRBV6-5	TRBJ1-3	.	CASHSQGGAGNTIYF	TGTGCCAGCCATTCACAGGGGGGTGCTGGAAACACCATATATTTT
.	TRBV3-1/TRBV3-2	TRBJ1-2	few	CASSQDHSGGADYGYTF	TGTGCCAGCAGCCAAGATCACTCGGGGGGCGCTGACTATGGCTACACCTTC
TRBD2	TRBV24-1	TRBJ2-3	.	CATSDQRLAPMADTQYF	TGTGCCACCAGTGATCAAAGACTAGCGCCTATGGCAGATACGCAGTATTTT
TRBD1	TRBV6-5	TRBJ1-1	.	CASSRQGNTEAFF	TGTGCCAGCAGCCGACAGGGGAACACTGAAGCTTTCTTT
.	TRBV3-1/TRBV3-2	TRBJ1-4	.	CASSKRGGVRGEEKLFF	TGTGCCAGCTCGAAAAGAGGCGGGGTCCGGGGGGAAGAAAAACTGTTTTTT
TRBD1	TRBV28	TRBJ1-2	.	CASSLDRANYGYTF	TGTGCCAGCAGTTTGGACAGGGCAAACTATGGCTACACCTTC
.	TRBV6-5	TRBJ1-5	few	CASSYSRGNQPQHF	TGTGCCAGCAGTTACTCGAGAGGAAATCAGCCCCAGCATTTT
TRBD1	TRBV2	TRBJ2-2	.	CASRRQGGNTGELFF	TGTGCCAGCAGACGACAGGGCGGGAACACCGGGGAGCTGTTTTTT
TRBD2	TRBV4-1	TRBJ2-5	.	CASSQPAAGGGETQYF	TGCGCCAGCAGCCAGCCCGCGGCGGGGGGAGGGGAGACCCAGTACTTC
.	TRBV9	TRBJ1-4	.	CASSVGSVGEKLFF	TGTGCCAGCAGCGTTGGTTCGGTTGGTGAAAAACTGTTTTTT
TRBD1	TRBV6-5	TRBJ1-6	.	CASKRDRTNSPLHF	TGTGCCAGCAAACGGGACAGGACAAATTCACCCCTCCACTTT
.	TRBV13	TRBJ2-2	.	CASNGGANTGELFF	TGTGCCAGCAATGGCGGGGCGAACACCGGGGAGCTGTTTTTT
.	TRBV5-1	TRBJ2-5	.	CASSLWSSGETQYF	TGCGCCAGCTCCCTTTGGAGTAGCGGAGAGACCCAGTACTTC
TRBD1	TRBV6-5	TRBJ1-5	.	CASRMLQGAGQPQHF	TGTGCCAGTCGAATGCTACAGGGGGCTGGACAGCCCCAGCATTTT
.	TRBV5-4	TRBJ2-7	.	CASSLGSGYEQYF	TGTGCCAGCAGCTTGGGGAGCGGCTACGAGCAGTACTTC
TRBD1	TRBV5-1	TRBJ2-7	.	CASSVTGFGEQYF	TGCGCCAGCAGCGTGACAGGGTTCGGCGAGCAGTACTTC
.	TRBV7-2	TRBJ2-3	.	CASSSSPSRGADTQYF	TGTGCCAGCAGCTCCTCCCCCTCACGGGGTGCAGATACGCAGTATTTT
TRBD2	TRBV7-2	TRBJ2-1	.	CASSSPGLDYNEQFF	TGTGCCAGCAGCTCACCGGGACTAGATTACAATGAGCAGTTCTTC
.	TRBV19	TRBJ2-3	.	CASSISRGKDTQYF	TGTGCCAGTAGTATCTCCCGGGGAAAAGATACGCAGTATTTT
TRBD1	TRBV3-1/TRBV3-2	TRBJ1-6	.	CASSLRTGGFVSPLHF	TGTGCCAGCAGCTTGCGGACAGGGGGCTTTGTTTCACCCCTCCACTTT
.	TRBV9	TRBJ2-1	.	CARSAGGGGTYNEQFF	TGTGCCCGCAGCGCAGGGGGCGGGGGAACCTACAATGAGCAGTTCTTC
.	TRBV6-5	TRBJ1-1	.	CASSPWGGGNAEAFF	TGTGCCAGCAGTCCCTGGGGAGGGGGGAACGCTGAAGCTTTCTTT
.	TRBV5-6	TRBJ1-2	.	CASSSAGNYGYTF	TGTGCCAGCAGCTCAGCAGGGAACTATGGCTACACCTTC
TRBD2	TRBV24-1	TRBJ2-3	.	CATSDLGGEADTQYF	TGTGCCACCAGTGATTTGGGGGGGGAAGCAGATACGCAGTATTTT
TRBD1	TRBV6-5	TRBJ2-5	.	CASSLQGRVQETQYF	TGTGCCAGCAGTCTACAGGGGAGAGTCCAAGAGACCCAGTACTTC
TRBD2	TRBV6-5	TRBJ2-5	.	CASRLAGGAQETQYF	TGTGCCAGCAGGCTAGCGGGGGGCGCTCAAGAGACCCAGTACTTC
.	TRBV29-1	TRBJ2-1	.	CSHPSKSSYNEQFF	TGCAGTCATCCTAGTAAATCCTCCTACAATGAGCAGTTCTTC
.	TRBV5-4	TRBJ1-4	.	CASSPGPDEKLFF	TGTGCCAGCAGCCCTGGGCCGGATGAAAAACTGTTTTTT
TRBD1	TRBV6-5	TRBJ2-1	.	CATTILGTGRDEQFF	TGTGCCACTACCATCCTCGGGACAGGGAGAGATGAGCAGTTCTTC
.	TRBV7-6	TRBJ2-5	.	CASNHGTNQETQYF	TGTGCCAGCAACCACGGGACAAATCAAGAGACCCAGTACTTC
.	TRBV28	TRBJ1-5	.	CASSPPGGLSQPQHF	TGTGCCAGCAGTCCTCCGGGGGGACTAAGTCAGCCCCAGCATTTT
.	TRBV15	TRBJ2-5	.	CATSRDVEETQYF	TGTGCCACCAGCAGAGATGTGGAGGAGACCCAGTACTTC
TRBD1	TRBV11-2	TRBJ1-2	once	CASSLLILPGQGKDGYTF	TGTGCCAGCAGCTTACTTATACTCCCGGGACAGGGAAAGGATGGCTACACCTTC
.	TRBV4-1	TRBJ1-2	.	CASSQDNIRYGYTF	TGCGCCAGCAGCCAAGATAACATTCGCTATGGCTACACCTTC
TRBD2	TRBV7-6	TRBJ2-2	once	CASRFYGGVNTGELFF	TGTGCCAGCAGGTTTTACGGGGGGGTGAACACCGGGGAGCTGTTTTTT
TRBD1	TRBV7-3	TRBJ2-6	.	CASSPRPGQGALPGANVLTF	TGTGCCAGCAGCCCTCGCCCGGGACAGGGGGCCCTACCTGGGGCCAACGTCCTGACTTTC
TRBD2	TRBV4-1	TRBJ2-1	few	CASSQLAGGGNEQFF	TGCGCCAGCAGCCAGCTAGCGGGAGGAGGCAATGAGCAGTTCTTC
TRBD1	TRBV5-1	TRBJ1-6	.	CASSGRGTGNSPLHF	TGCGCCAGCAGCGGCCGGGGGACAGGGAATTCACCCCTCCACTTT
TRBD2	TRBV5-4	TRBJ2-7	once	CASSSGSLSGVNREQYF	TGTGCCAGCAGCTCCGGATCACTCAGCGGGGTAAATCGCGAGCAGTACTTC